Detailed here is one T cell receptor beta chain. This clonotype turned up a few times. Its target antigen remains unknown. Base qualities are missing; no much larger clone stands one base away. The record originates from a study of CD8 T cells in ankylosing spondylitis (dated by TCRdb to about 2017). Looking at the study overall: T cell receptor beta repertoires were profiled in healthy donors and ankylosing spondylitis patients so that disease-linked TCR variants could be found. The full study cohort was made up of under 30 ankylosing spondylitis patients and about a hundred healthy donors. Peripheral blood was sampled, and synovial fluid was also collected from ankylosing spondylitis patients.

What the study reported, not specific to this receptor: According to the report, matched synovial fluid samples from ankylosing spondylitis patients were significantly enriched for the disease-linked clones. Some motif variants were previously reported in synovial fluid and blood of reactive arthritis patients, suggesting common disease-initiation mechanisms. A TCR beta motif made up of several highly homologous amino acid variants appeared to be characteristic of blood from ankylosing spondylitis patients. The disease-linked clones showed a CD8+ phenotype and occurred at relatively low frequencies in peripheral blood.

There are 14 amino acids in the CDR3, from cysteine to phenylalanine inclusive. Just the 42-base CDR3 DNA is kept, in frame starting at base 1. V is trimmed back by 6 bases and J by 4 bases, and the junction contains 8 bases that no gene match accounts for. From the germline V gene (reference sequence), CDR1 is LNHDA and CDR2 is SQIVND. Sequenced on an Illumina HiSeq 2500. TCR beta libraries were prepared by quantitative 5'-RACE with molecular barcodes. Under the source paper's analysis protocol: A new computational method based on a probabilistic model of VDJ rearrangement was used to identify disease-linked TCR variants. TCRdb reworked the public reads: Q25 trimming with fastp, MiXCR clone assembly, productive beta chains retained. Every entry covers one CDR3 protein and lists the most common genes and DNA from its rows. The V and J calls here are based on TCRdb, not the publication. A total of approximately 200,000 distinct CDR3 sequences appear in this sample, roughly 13% of them only once. The biggest ten clones account for more than 15% of the sample.

The receptor was isolated from a male donor with ankylosing spondylitis or in good health (not recorded which). This receptor chain uses TRBV19 and TRBJ1-1; the junction holds 7 bases that match TRBD1. Source material: blood, either unsorted or a sorted T cell fraction (not recorded which). The sequenced DNA is TGTGCCAGTAGCTACAGGGGTTCGAGCACTGAAGCTTTCTTT. It translates to CASSYRGSSTEAFF.